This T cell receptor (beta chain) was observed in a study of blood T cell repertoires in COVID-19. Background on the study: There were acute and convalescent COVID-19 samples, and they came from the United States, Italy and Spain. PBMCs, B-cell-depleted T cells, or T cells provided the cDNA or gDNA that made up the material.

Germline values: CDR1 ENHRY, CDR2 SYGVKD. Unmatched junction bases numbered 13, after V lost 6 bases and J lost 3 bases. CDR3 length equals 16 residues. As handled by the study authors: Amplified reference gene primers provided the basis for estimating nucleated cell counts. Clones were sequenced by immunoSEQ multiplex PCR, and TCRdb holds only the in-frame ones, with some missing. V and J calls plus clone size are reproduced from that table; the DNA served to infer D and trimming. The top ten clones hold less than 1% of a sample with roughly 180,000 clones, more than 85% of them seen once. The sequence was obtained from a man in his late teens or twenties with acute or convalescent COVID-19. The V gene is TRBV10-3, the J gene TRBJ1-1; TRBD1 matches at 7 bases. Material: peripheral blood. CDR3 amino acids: CAISPLGQGVDTEAFF. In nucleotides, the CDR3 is TGTGCCATCAGCCCCCTTGGGCAGGGGGTGGACACTGAAGCTTTCTTT.